This TCR beta chain emerged from a study of cytomegalovirus exposure and HLA in healthy donors. The PCR was carried out with 60 Vbeta primers and 13 Jbeta primers. Libraries were prepared by immunoSEQ multiplex PCR; TCRdb keeps only in-frame clonotypes and omits some of them. In the table there are approximately 140,000 clones, 60% to 85% of which are singletons. Healthy people donating bone marrow made up the donors. Concerning this clone: Its target is unknown.

Per the germline V gene, CDR1 is SGHTA and CDR2 is FQGTGA. The CDR3 has 14 amino acids. The V end was cut by 8 bases, the J end by 2 bases, with 12 bases between. Study outcomes and limitations: Associated with cytomegalovirus, according to the listing, were 170 or so TCR beta chains. Some V segments, including TRBV6-2 and TRBV6-3, were excluded as indistinguishable. Later, an analysis found that common viral pathogens appeared to be linked with several of the most significant clusters.

The sample taken for sequencing was PBMCs. The sequence derives from a man in his forties in good health and CMV-seropositive. The J gene is TRBJ2-2, the V gene TRBV7-3; D possibly corresponds to TRBD1 (5 bases). Here the CDR3 DNA reads TGTGCCAGCGGGTTCAGGGCTAACACCGGGGAGCTGTTTTTT. Translating gives CASGFRANTGELFF.